This is a list of T cell receptor beta chains from one sample in a study of blood T cell repertoires in COVID-19. Clones were read by immunoSEQ multiplex PCR, and TCRdb kept only the in-frame ones, dropping some. In the table there are 150,000 to 200,000 clones, roughly 80% of which are singletons. Sequencing was performed on peripheral blood. The receptors originated from a woman aged 30 to 39 with acute or convalescent COVID-19. Each CDR3 is given with its conserved first and last residue. Fields, in order: V gene, J gene, clone size, D gene, CDR3 DNA, CDR3 protein. The D gene is left open where the match is weak. Not all rows give a size; the values are once, few, many and, for expanded clones, a class.

>TRBV6-5|TRBJ1-6|-|TRBD1
TGTGCCAGCAGTAATCCGACAGGGTCGGTTTCACCCCTCCACTTT
CASSNPTGSVSPLHF
>TRBV2|TRBJ1-6|-|TRBD1
TGTGCCAGCACCGAATGGGACAGGGCGAATTCACCCCTCCACTTT
CASTEWDRANSPLHF
>TRBV4-2|TRBJ2-2|-|TRBD2
TGTGCCAGCAGCCAAGCGGGACTAGCGGGGTTTATCGGGGAGCTGTTTTTT
CASSQAGLAGFIGELFF
>TRBV28|TRBJ1-1|-|-
TGTGCCAGCAGACCATACACGAACACTGAAGCTTTCTTT
CASRPYTNTEAFF
>TRBV29-1|TRBJ2-5|-|TRBD2
TGCAGCGCTGAAACCGATACTAGCGTCCAAGAGACCCAGTACTTC
CSAETDTSVQETQYF
>TRBV5-4|TRBJ2-3|-|TRBD2
TGTGCCAGCAGATGGGCGGGGGGTCGGCAGGATACGCAGTATTTT
CASRWAGGRQDTQYF
>TRBV9|TRBJ1-2|-|TRBD1
TGTGCCAGCAGCATAGGACAGGGGGCGATAAATGGCTACACCTTC
CASSIGQGAINGYTF
>TRBV6-6|TRBJ2-1|-|TRBD2
TGTGCCAGCAGTCACGGGACTAGCGCAAATGAGCAGTTCTTC
CASSHGTSANEQFF
>TRBV2|TRBJ1-6|-|-
TGTGCCAGCAGTGAATCGCGACTTCAGGGTCCCTCCGATCGTTCACCCCTCCACTTT
CASSESRLQGPSDRSPLHF
>TRBV7-8|TRBJ2-1|-|-
TGTGCCAGCAGCGAAAGCCCCTACAATGAGCAGTTCTTC
CASSESPYNEQFF
>TRBV24-1|TRBJ2-3|-|-
TGTGCCACCAGTGATTTACGGGAAAGCACAGATACGCAGTATTTT
CATSDLRESTDTQYF
>TRBV11-2|TRBJ2-7|-|TRBD1
TGTGCCAGCAGCTCCTACAGCTTGGGACAGGGGGCGGGTGAGCAGTACTTC
CASSSYSLGQGAGEQYF
>TRBV4-3|TRBJ2-2|once|-
TGCGCCAGCAGCCAAGATCAGGTCGCCGGGGAGCTGTTTTTT
CASSQDQVAGELFF
>TRBV10-3|TRBJ1-1|-|TRBD1
TGTGCCATCAGCCGGGACAGGGTGGCTGAAGCTTTCTTT
CAISRDRVAEAFF
>TRBV10-1|TRBJ2-5|-|TRBD1
TGCGCCAGCAGTCTTGCGACAGGGGCGGGGGAGACCCAGTACTTC
CASSLATGAGETQYF
>TRBV30|TRBJ2-2|-|TRBD1
TGTGCCTGGAGGGGCCCTTGGGGACAGGCGCGTTCTGGGGAGCTGTTTTTT
CAWRGPWGQARSGELFF
>TRBV6-5|TRBJ1-3|-|-
TGTGCCAGCAGAGCAGACAGTGGCTCTCTGGACACCATATATTTT
CASRADSGSLDTIYF
>TRBV30|TRBJ2-3|-|-
TGTGCCTGGAACCGGAGGGAGAGGGATACGCAGTATTTT
CAWNRRERDTQYF
>TRBV7-9|TRBJ2-7|-|-
TGTGCCAGCAGCCGGGGTGGGAACCTCTACGAGCAGTACTTC
CASSRGGNLYEQYF
>TRBV5-5|TRBJ2-7|few|TRBD1
TGTGCCAGCAGCTGGACAGGGGACGAGCAGTACTTC
CASSWTGDEQYF
>TRBV27|TRBJ2-5|-|TRBD1
TGTGCCAGCAGTCTATTGACAGGGGTCGAAGAGACCCAGTACTTC
CASSLLTGVEETQYF
>TRBV28|TRBJ1-1|-|-
TGTGCCAGCAGTTTATTCGGCAGGGCGAACACTGAAGCTTTCTTT
CASSLFGRANTEAFF
>TRBV27|TRBJ1-4|-|-
TGTGCCAGCAGTTCACACCTTTCTAATGAAAAACTGTTTTTT
CASSSHLSNEKLFF
>TRBV3-1/TRBV3-2|TRBJ2-1|few|-
TGTGCCAGCAGCCGTACTAGTGCATCCGTCAATGAGCAGTTCTTC
CASSRTSASVNEQFF
>TRBV27|TRBJ2-2|-|TRBD1
TGTGCCAGCAGCGACCAACCGGGACAGGGGCCCACCGGGGAGCTGTTTTTT
CASSDQPGQGPTGELFF
>TRBV5-5|TRBJ1-2|-|TRBD1
TGTGCCAGCGGTACAGGGGGCAGCTATGGCTACACCTTC
CASGTGGSYGYTF
>TRBV28|TRBJ1-5|-|-
TGTGCCAGCAGTTTACGGGGACAGCCCCAGCATTTT
CASSLRGQPQHF
>TRBV7-2|TRBJ1-1|-|-
TGTGCCAGCAGCTTAGGGCGGAGAAGGACTGAAGCTTTCTTT
CASSLGRRRTEAFF
>TRBV9|TRBJ1-3|-|-
TGTGCCAGCAGCGTCGGCTCTGGAAACACCATATATTTT
CASSVGSGNTIYF
>TRBV27|TRBJ2-7|-|-
TGTGCCAGCGGTCGGAGCGGAAATTCCTACGAGCAGTACTTC
CASGRSGNSYEQYF
>TRBV29-1|TRBJ1-1|-|-
TGCAGCGCCCATATAACAGCCCTGAACACTGAAGCTTTCTTT
CSAHITALNTEAFF
>TRBV5-4|TRBJ1-2|once|-
TGTGCCAGCGGGTCAGGGCTCATAAGGGGCTACACCTTC
CASGSGLIRGYTF
>TRBV21-1|TRBJ2-5|few|-
TGTGCCAGCAGCAAAGGACAGGAAGAGACCCAGTACTTC
CASSKGQEETQYF
>TRBV5-5|TRBJ2-7|-|-
TGTGCCAGCAGCTCCGAGGCAGTCTCCTACGAGCAGTACTTC
CASSSEAVSYEQYF
>TRBV5-8|TRBJ2-4|-|-
TGTGCCAGCAGCTACCTGAGGGCAGGGGCCGCGAAAAACATTCAGTACTTC
CASSYLRAGAAKNIQYF
>TRBV12-3/TRBV12-4|TRBJ1-5|once|-
TGTGCCAGCAGTTTACCCCCACAGCCCCAGCATTTT
CASSLPPQPQHF
>TRBV28|TRBJ1-5|-|TRBD1
TGTGCCAGCGTGAAAGGGACAGGGGATCAGCCCCAGCATTTT
CASVKGTGDQPQHF
>TRBV5-1|TRBJ2-1|-|TRBD2
TGCGCCAGCGCGCCACCGGGACTAGCGGGGGGAAATGAGCAGTTCTTC
CASAPPGLAGGNEQFF
>TRBV20-1|TRBJ2-5|-|-
TGCAGTGCTAGTTTCCAGGGGCCCCAAGAGACCCAGTACTTC
CSASFQGPQETQYF
>TRBV29-1|TRBJ1-2|-|TRBD1
TGCAGTGTGCTTGAGGGGGCGGGTAACTATGGCTACACCTTC
CSVLEGAGNYGYTF
>TRBV5-6|TRBJ2-5|few|TRBD2
TGTGCCAGCAGCCCATTGACTAGCGGGGATCAAGAGACCCAGTACTTC
CASSPLTSGDQETQYF
>TRBV7-2|TRBJ1-2|-|TRBD1
TGTGCCAGCAGCTTAGAGACGACAGGGGACTATGGCTACACCTTC
CASSLETTGDYGYTF
>TRBV3-1/TRBV3-2|TRBJ2-3|-|TRBD2
TGTGCCAGCAGTACTAGCGTCGGCACAGATACGCAGTATTTT
CASSTSVGTDTQYF
>TRBV19|TRBJ1-5|-|-
TGTGCCAGTAGTATGAGACAGTCCCTCAGACAGCCCCAGCATTTT
CASSMRQSLRQPQHF
>TRBV15|TRBJ1-5|-|-
TGTGCCACCAGCAGAGTGGGGAGGGTGGGTCAGCCCCAGCATTTT
CATSRVGRVGQPQHF
>TRBV28|TRBJ2-7|-|-
TGTGCCAGCAGTTCCTCAGGTATCTACGAGCAGTACTTC
CASSSSGIYEQYF
>TRBV10-2|TRBJ1-5|few|-
TGCGCCAGCAGTGAGTCGGGAGGCAATCAGCCCCAGCATTTT
CASSESGGNQPQHF
>TRBV12-3/TRBV12-4|TRBJ2-5|-|TRBD2
TGTGCCAGCAGCTTCGGACTAGGCGGGACCCAGTACTTC
CASSFGLGGTQYF
>TRBV7-9|TRBJ1-2|-|-
TGTGCCAGCAGCTTATTGCAGGACTATGGCTACACCTTC
CASSLLQDYGYTF
>TRBV19|TRBJ1-1|-|TRBD1
TGTGCCAGTAGTATTAACAGGGGCACTGAAGCTTTCTTT
CASSINRGTEAFF
>TRBV27|TRBJ1-1|few|TRBD1
TGTGCCAGCAGTTGGGACAGGGGGCGCAAAGGCACTGAAGCTTTCTTT
CASSWDRGRKGTEAFF
>TRBV6-5|TRBJ1-5|-|-
TGTGCCAGCAGTTACAACAACAATCAGCCCCAGCATTTT
CASSYNNNQPQHF